This T cell receptor (beta chain) was found in a study of shared clonotypes between healthy human individuals. Sequencing used immunoSEQ multiplex PCR; TCRdb keeps in-frame clones, though not all of them. Altogether about 2 million clones are present, about 95% being singletons, with the ten largest covering about 1.1%. Naive CD8 isolation took CD45RO-negative cells positively selected for CCR7 and excluded terminally differentiated effector memory CD45RA+ cells. The CDR3 runs 14 residues. V shed 3 bases and J 1 base; nucleotides not matched to a gene: 2. CDR1 SGDLS and CDR2 YYNGEE come from the germline V gene.

V and J are TRBV9 and TRBJ1-1; 8 bases are a match to TRBD1. The TCR comes from a man younger than 35 in good health. Sequenced: naive CD8+ T cells sorted from blood. Written as DNA, the CDR3 is TGTGCCAGCAGCGGGACAGGGTCGAACACTGAAGCTTTCTTT. Its translation is CASSGTGSNTEAFF.